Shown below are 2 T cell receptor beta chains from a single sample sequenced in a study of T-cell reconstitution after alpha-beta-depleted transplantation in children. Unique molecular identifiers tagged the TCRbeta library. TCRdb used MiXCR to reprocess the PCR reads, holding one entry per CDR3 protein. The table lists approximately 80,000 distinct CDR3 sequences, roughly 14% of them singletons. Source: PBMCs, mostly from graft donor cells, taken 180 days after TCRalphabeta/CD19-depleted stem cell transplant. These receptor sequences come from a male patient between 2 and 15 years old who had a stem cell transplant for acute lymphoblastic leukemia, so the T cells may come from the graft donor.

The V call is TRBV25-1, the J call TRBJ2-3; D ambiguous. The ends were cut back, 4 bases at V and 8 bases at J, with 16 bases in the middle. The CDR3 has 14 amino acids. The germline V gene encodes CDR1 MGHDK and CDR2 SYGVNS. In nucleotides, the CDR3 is TGTGCCAGCAGTGGGACCCGAAAGCGAGGTACGCAGTATTTT. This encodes CASSGTRKRGTQYF. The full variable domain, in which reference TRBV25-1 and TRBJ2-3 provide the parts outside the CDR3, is EADIYQTPRYLVIGTGKKITLECSQTMGHDKMYWYQQDPGMELHLIHYSYGVNSTEKGDLSSESTVSRIRTEHFPLTLESARPSHTSQYLCASSGTRKRGTQYFGPGTRLTVL.

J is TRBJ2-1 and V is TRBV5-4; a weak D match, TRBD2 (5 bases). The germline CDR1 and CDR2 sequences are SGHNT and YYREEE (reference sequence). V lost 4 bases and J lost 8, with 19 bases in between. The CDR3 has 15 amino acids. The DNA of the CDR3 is TGTGCCAGCAGCCGGGGTAGTCGTTTATTCTATGAGCAGTTCTTC. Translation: CASSRGSRLFYEQFF. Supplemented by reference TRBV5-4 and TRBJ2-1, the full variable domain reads ETGVTQSPTHLIKTRGQQVTLRCSSQSGHNTVSWYQQALGQGPQFIFQYYREEENGRGNFPPRFSGLQFPNYSSELNVNALELDDSALYLCASSRGSRLFYEQFFGPGTRLTVL.